These 4 T cell receptor beta chains came from one sample sequenced in a study of T cell responses to AZD1222 COVID-19 vaccine. TCRdb's table, derived via immunoSEQ multiplex PCR, lists solely in-frame clones and lacks some. The sample includes 150,000 to 200,000 clones, roughly nine tenths of them seen just once. The sample in question was peripheral blood, obtained 28 days after the second AZD1222 dose. The receptors shown here come from an adult who received the AZD1222 COVID-19 vaccine.

V is TRBV19 and J is TRBJ2-2; no firm D call. CDR1 LNHDA and CDR2 SQIVND come from the germline V gene (reference sequence). Deletions cut 7 bases from V and 1 base from J, with 7 bases between. The CDR3 length is 13 residues. CDR3 in amino acids: CASIDMNTGELFF. The CDR3 region has the DNA TGTGCCAGTATAGACATGAACACCGGGGAGCTGTTTTTT.

V gene TRBV6-4 combines with J gene TRBJ1-1; D gene ambiguous. CDR1 and CDR2 (germline): MRHNA, SNTAGT. V was cut by 0 bases and J by 7 bases, with 9 bases left in between. This CDR3 comprises 13 residues. The CDR3, as DNA: TGTGCCAGCAGTGACTCGATGGTCAGTGAAGCTTTCTTT. Protein: CASSDSMVSEAFF.

The genes are TRBV19 and TRBJ2-2; 8 bases align to TRBD2. Germline CDR1 is LNHDA and CDR2 is SQIVND (reference sequence). CDR3 length: 16 residues. V lost 3 bases and J lost 8; bases outside the gene matches: 11. The CDR3 protein is CASSIYSGSSPGELFF. The CDR3 DNA follows: TGTGCCAGTAGTATTTACAGCGGGAGTTCTCCAGGGGAGCTGTTTTTT.

This chain connects TRBV27 to TRBJ2-1, with 7 positions matching TRBD2. With 3 bases clipped from V and 8 bases from J, the junction kept 10 bases outside the gene matches. The CDR3 runs 15 residues. CDR1 is MNHEY and CDR2 is SMNVEV in the germline V gene (reference sequence). The CDR3 sequence: CASSFWGGFSDEQFF. The CDR3 nucleotides read TGTGCCAGCAGTTTTTGGGGAGGGTTTTCCGATGAGCAGTTCTTC.